This T cell receptor (beta chain) was sequenced in a study of blood T cell repertoires in COVID-19. Study-wide context: Acute and convalescent COVID-19 samples came from the United States, Italy and Spain. Sources were T cells, B-cell-depleted T cells, or PBMCs; the material itself was cDNA or gDNA.

This clone came up many times. Data came from immunoSEQ multiplex PCR; TCRdb stores just in-frame clones and leaves some out. Of approximately 210,000 clones in the sample, 80% to 90% were seen once. V was shortened by 6 bases and J by 8 bases, with 16 bases between the two germline ends. Germline CDR1 reads LNHDA; CDR2 reads SQIVND (reference sequence). The length of the CDR3 is 13 residues. The clonotype comes from a man aged 30-40 years who had recovered from COVID-19. Sequenced input: peripheral blood. The chain recombines TRBV19 with TRBJ1-2; perhaps TRBD1 as D (5 bases). The CDR3 coding sequence is TGTGCCAGTAGGATTTCAGGGATCTGGGGCTACACCTTC. Its protein is CASRISGIWGYTF. Using reference TRBV19 and TRBJ1-2 for the parts outside the CDR3, the full variable domain is DGGITQSPKYLFRKEGQNVTLSCEQNLNHDAMYWYRQDPGQGLRLIYYSQIVNDFQKGDIAEGYSVSREKKESFPLTVTSAQKNPTAFYLCASRISGIWGYTFGSGTRLTVV.